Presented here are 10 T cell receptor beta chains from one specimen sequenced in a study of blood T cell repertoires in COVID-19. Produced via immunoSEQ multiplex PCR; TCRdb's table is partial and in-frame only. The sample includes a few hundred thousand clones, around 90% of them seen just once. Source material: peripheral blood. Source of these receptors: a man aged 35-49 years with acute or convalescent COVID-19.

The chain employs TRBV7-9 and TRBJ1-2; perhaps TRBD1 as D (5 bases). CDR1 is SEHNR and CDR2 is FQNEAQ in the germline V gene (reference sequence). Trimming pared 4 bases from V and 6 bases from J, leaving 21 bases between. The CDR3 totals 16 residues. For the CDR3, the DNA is TGTGCCAGCAGCTGGAGAACAGGTACGATAGAGGATGGCTACACCTTC. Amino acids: CASSWRTGTIEDGYTF.

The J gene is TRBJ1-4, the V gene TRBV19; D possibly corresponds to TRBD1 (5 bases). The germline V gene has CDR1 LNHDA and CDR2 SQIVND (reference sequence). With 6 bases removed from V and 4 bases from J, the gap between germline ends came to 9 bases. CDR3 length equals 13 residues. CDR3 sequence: CASSLQDNEKLFF. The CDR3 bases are TGTGCCAGTAGCCTACAGGATAATGAAAAACTGTTTTTT.

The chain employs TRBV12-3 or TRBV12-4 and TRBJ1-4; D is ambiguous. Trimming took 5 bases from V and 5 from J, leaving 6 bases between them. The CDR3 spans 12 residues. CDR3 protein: CASSISNEKLFF. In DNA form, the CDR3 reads TGTGCCAGCAGTATATCGAATGAAAAACTGTTTTTT.

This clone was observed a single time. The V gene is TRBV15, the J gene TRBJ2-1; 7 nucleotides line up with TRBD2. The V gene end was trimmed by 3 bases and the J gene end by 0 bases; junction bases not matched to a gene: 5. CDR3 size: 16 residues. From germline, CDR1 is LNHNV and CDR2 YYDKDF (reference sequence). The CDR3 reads CATSSPGRGSYNEQFF. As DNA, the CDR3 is TGTGCCACCAGCAGTCCGGGGAGGGGCTCCTACAATGAGCAGTTCTTC.

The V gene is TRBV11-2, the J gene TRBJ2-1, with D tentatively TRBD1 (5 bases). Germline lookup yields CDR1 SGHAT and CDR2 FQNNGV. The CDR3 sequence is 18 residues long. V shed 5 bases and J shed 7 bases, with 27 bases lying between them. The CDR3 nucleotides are TGTGCCAGCAGCGTAAATGGACAATTGGTCTCTGTGGTGAATGAGCAGTTCTTC. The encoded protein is CASSVNGQLVSVVNEQFF.

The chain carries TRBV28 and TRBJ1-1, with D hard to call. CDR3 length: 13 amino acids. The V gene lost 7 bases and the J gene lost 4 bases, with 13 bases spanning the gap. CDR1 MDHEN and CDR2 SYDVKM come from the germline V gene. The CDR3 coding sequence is TGTGCCAGCACTCTTAGCGCGGGCACTGAAGCTTTCTTT. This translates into CASTLSAGTEAFF.

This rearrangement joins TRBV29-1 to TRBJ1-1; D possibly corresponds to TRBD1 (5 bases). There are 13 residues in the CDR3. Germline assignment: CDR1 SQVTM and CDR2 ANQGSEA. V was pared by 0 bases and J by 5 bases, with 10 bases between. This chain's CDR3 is CSVEEMEGTEAFF. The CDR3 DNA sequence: TGCAGCGTTGAAGAGATGGAGGGGACTGAAGCTTTCTTT.

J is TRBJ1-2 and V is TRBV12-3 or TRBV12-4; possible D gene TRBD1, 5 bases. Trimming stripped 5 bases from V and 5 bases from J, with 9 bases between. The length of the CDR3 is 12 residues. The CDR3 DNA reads TGTGCCAGCAGTGACAGTTTATATGGCTACACCTTC. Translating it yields CASSDSLYGYTF.

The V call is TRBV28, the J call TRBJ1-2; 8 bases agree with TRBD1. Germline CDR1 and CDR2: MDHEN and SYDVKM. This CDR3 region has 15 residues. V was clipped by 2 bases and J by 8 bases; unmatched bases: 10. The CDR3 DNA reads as TGTGCCAGCAGTTTACCCCGGACAGGGTTCGAAGGCTACACCTTC. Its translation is CASSLPRTGFEGYTF.

The CDR3 DNA sequence: TGTGCCAGCAGCCGGAGGGCGGGGACGCAAGAGACCCAGTACTTC. Its translation is CASSRRAGTQETQYF. The chain combines TRBV14 with TRBJ2-5; D is possibly TRBD2 (6 bases). This CDR3 contains 15 residues. Germline assignment: CDR1 SGHDN and CDR2 FVKESK. V was cut by 4 bases and J by 2 bases, with 14 bases left in between.